Listed below are T cell receptor beta chains from one sample, sequenced in a study of beta chain features in type 1 diabetes. Sequenced by immunoSEQ multiplex PCR; TCRdb stores in-frame clones only, minus some. The data show about 130,000 clones, about 9.2% seen once. The source material was central memory CD4+ T cells from blood. These receptors originate from a man younger than 30 in good health. Each CDR3 is given with its conserved first and last residue. Each record gives: D gene, clone size, V gene, J gene, CDR3 protein, CDR3 DNA. A D gene is named only where the DNA matches it firmly. Size is omitted from some rows. Given values are once, few, many or a class for expanded clones.

>NA|few|TRBV5-4|TRBJ2-7
CASSLASHEQYF
TGTGCCAGCAGCTTGGCTAGTCACGAGCAGTACTTC
>NA|NA|TRBV6-6|TRBJ1-6
CASRPGGGYNSPLHF
TGTGCCAGCAGACCCGGGGGGGGTTATAATTCACCCCTCCACTTT
>TRBD1|NA|TRBV7-9|TRBJ1-2
CASSLGQGVNYGYTF
TGTGCCAGCAGCTTAGGACAGGGGGTGAACTATGGCTACACCTTC
>TRBD1|few|TRBV4-1|TRBJ1-6
CASSQVGQGDSPLHF
TGCGCCAGCAGCCAAGTCGGACAGGGAGATTCACCCCTCCACTTT
>TRBD1|NA|TRBV7-9|TRBJ2-3
CASSSRRGQGEDTQYF
TGTGCCAGCAGCTCCCGGCGGGGACAGGGGGAAGATACGCAGTATTTT
>NA|NA|TRBV9|TRBJ2-1
CASSQGPIPPFF
TGTGCCAGCAGCCAGGGGCCCATCCCCCCGTTCTTC
>NA|NA|TRBV7-2|TRBJ2-1
CAAIPGVGNEQFF
TGTGCCGCGATACCCGGGGTCGGCAATGAGCAGTTCTTC
>NA|few|TRBV7-8|TRBJ2-1
CASSTPPSYNEQFF
TGTGCCAGCAGCACTCCCCCATCCTACAATGAGCAGTTCTTC
>TRBD1|NA|TRBV5-8|TRBJ1-2
CADRGQDYGYTF
TGTGCCGACAGGGGGCAAGACTATGGCTACACCTTC
>NA|NA|TRBV5-1|TRBJ2-5
CASSEGEGGQGQETQYF
TGCGCCAGCAGCGAAGGAGAGGGGGGGCAGGGGCAAGAGACCCAGTACTTC
>NA|few|TRBV4-1|TRBJ1-2
CASSQVGVNYGYTF
TGCGCCAGCAGCCAAGTAGGGGTAAACTATGGCTACACCTTC
>NA|NA|TRBV4-3|TRBJ2-3
CASSQVSGADTQYF
TGCGCCAGCAGCCAAGTATCAGGCGCAGATACGCAGTATTTT
>NA|few|TRBV7-9|TRBJ1-4
CASSLTGGGNEKLFF
TGTGCCAGCAGCTTAACGGGGGGAGGGAATGAAAAACTGTTTTTT
>TRBD2|NA|TRBV5-5|TRBJ2-5
CASSLLAGLGFGTQYF
TGTGCCAGCAGCTTGCTAGCGGGGTTGGGGTTCGGGACCCAGTACTTC
>NA|NA|TRBV11-3|TRBJ2-3
CASSLSSGGTDTQYF
TGTGCCAGCAGCTTAAGTTCGGGGGGCACAGATACGCAGTATTTT
>NA|few|TRBV29-1|TRBJ2-1
CSVDYSSSYNEQFF
TGCAGCGTTGATTACTCTAGCAGCTACAATGAGCAGTTCTTC
>TRBD1|few|TRBV10-1|TRBJ2-7
CASSEPGQGNEQYF
TGCGCCAGCAGTGAGCCGGGACAGGGGAACGAGCAGTACTTC
>NA|few|TRBV5-1|TRBJ2-3
CASSPEPGLDTQYF
TGCGCCAGCAGCCCCGAGCCAGGGCTGGATACGCAGTATTTT
>NA|NA|TRBV4-3|TRBJ2-3
CASSQVFTDTQYF
TGCGCCAGCAGCCAAGTCTTCACAGATACGCAGTATTTT
>NA|few|TRBV4-1|TRBJ2-3
CASSRDGGQNVIRSTDTQYF
TGCGCCAGCAGCCGGGACGGGGGACAGAACGTTATTAGGAGCACAGATACGCAGTATTTT
>TRBD1|few|TRBV7-2|TRBJ2-2
CASSPQGAGTGELFF
TGTGCCAGCAGCCCACAGGGGGCCGGCACCGGGGAGCTGTTTTTT
>NA|few|TRBV5-1|TRBJ2-3
CASSPGGDTDTQYF
TGCGCCAGCAGCCCCGGGGGAGACACAGATACGCAGTATTTT
>TRBD1|few|TRBV27|TRBJ1-4
CASSRDRGEKLFF
TGTGCCAGCAGCCGGGACAGGGGTGAAAAACTGTTTTTT
>TRBD1|NA|TRBV7-9|TRBJ2-7
CASSLTGGGSLSEQYF
TGTGCCAGCAGCCTGACAGGGGGCGGCAGTTTGTCCGAGCAGTACTTC
>NA|NA|TRBV7-2|TRBJ2-1
CASSNPLGEQFF
TGTGCCAGCAGCAACCCGCTCGGGGAGCAGTTCTTC
>TRBD2|NA|TRBV4-2|TRBJ2-5
CASSQDFLAGGTRLETQYF
TGTGCCAGCAGCCAAGACTTCCTAGCGGGGGGCACCAGGTTAGAGACCCAGTACTTC
>TRBD2|NA|TRBV7-2|TRBJ2-3
CASSRIGGASDTQYF
TGTGCCAGCAGCCGAATCGGGGGGGCGTCAGATACGCAGTATTTT
>NA|few|TRBV5-1|TRBJ2-5
CASSLDGGAGTQYF
TGCGCCAGCAGCTTGGATGGGGGGGCCGGGACCCAGTACTTC
>TRBD1|few|TRBV6-4|TRBJ1-2
CASADTTGRIGGYTF
TGTGCCAGCGCGGATACGACAGGGAGAATTGGTGGCTACACCTTC
>NA|NA|TRBV7-3|TRBJ2-1
CASSRFTSNEQFF
TGTGCCAGCAGCCGATTTACTAGCAATGAGCAGTTCTTC
>TRBD2|few|TRBV4-1|TRBJ2-1
CASSQALAGGRGGEQFF
TGCGCCAGCAGCCAAGCATTGGCGGGGGGGCGGGGTGGTGAGCAGTTCTTC
>TRBD2|few|TRBV28|TRBJ2-5
CASRGGLAGTFQETQYF
TGTGCCAGCAGGGGCGGACTAGCGGGAACGTTTCAAGAGACCCAGTACTTC
>NA|NA|TRBV27|TRBJ2-6
CASSLRLVASLSGANVLTF
TGTGCCAGCAGTTTACGTTTGGTGGCTTCCCTCTCTGGGGCCAACGTCCTGACTTTC
>TRBD1|few|TRBV2|TRBJ1-2
CASRRETGDGYTF
TGTGCCAGCAGGAGGGAAACAGGGGATGGCTACACCTTC
>NA|NA|TRBV9|TRBJ1-5
CASSVDAGVNQPQHF
TGTGCCAGCAGCGTAGATGCAGGGGTGAATCAGCCCCAGCATTTT
>NA|few|TRBV19|TRBJ1-5
CASSRQASNQPQHF
TGTGCCAGTAGCCGACAGGCAAGCAATCAGCCCCAGCATTTT
>NA|NA|TRBV11-3|TRBJ2-7
CASSPGPGNPEQYF
TGTGCCAGCAGCCCCGGACCAGGGAACCCCGAGCAGTACTTC
>TRBD1|NA|TRBV18|TRBJ1-2
CASSLTGVEDYGYTF
TGTGCCAGCTCCCTGACAGGGGTCGAAGACTATGGCTACACCTTC
>TRBD2|few|TRBV29-1|TRBJ2-5
CSVTGTSGKETQYF
TGCAGCGTGACCGGGACTAGCGGAAAAGAGACCCAGTACTTC
>NA|few|TRBV5-1|TRBJ1-1
CASSLVAGRTEAFF
TGCGCCAGCAGCTTGGTGGCAGGGCGGACTGAAGCTTTCTTT
>TRBD1|NA|TRBV19|TRBJ2-7
CASSPKSGTGDHEQYF
TGTGCCAGTAGTCCCAAGTCCGGGACAGGGGACCACGAGCAGTACTTC
>NA|few|TRBV19|TRBJ2-7
CASSHRIHEQYF
TGTGCCAGTAGTCATAGAATTCACGAGCAGTACTTC
>TRBD1|many|TRBV29-1|TRBJ2-5
CSVEVGQGGETQYF
TGCAGCGTTGAAGTGGGACAGGGTGGGGAGACCCAGTACTTC